Presented here are 6 T cell receptor beta chains from one specimen sequenced in a study of T cell responses to AZD1222 COVID-19 vaccine. This table comes from immunoSEQ multiplex PCR, and its TCRdb copy is limited to in-frame clones, with some not included. This sample has fewer than 200,000 clones, with over 85% found just once. The specimen comprised peripheral blood, sampled 28 days after the second dose of the MenACWY control vaccine. Receptor source: an adult who received the MenACWY meningococcal vaccine as a control.

This sequence joins TRBV19 and TRBJ2-1, with D possibly TRBD2 on 5 matching bases. V was cut by 9 bases and J by 3 bases, with 6 bases left in between. Germline-derived CDR1 and CDR2 are LNHDA and SQIVND (reference sequence). The CDR3 contains 11 residues. The CDR3 nucleotides read TGTGCCAGCGGGGACTACAATGAGCAGTTCTTC. Translating it yields CASGDYNEQFF.

This clone showed up just once. J is TRBJ1-1 and V is TRBV30, with D perhaps TRBD1 (5 bases). The V and J ends lost 0 bases and 1 base respectively, with 6 bases between them. The CDR3 is 13 residues long. CDR1 and CDR2 from the germline V gene are GTSNPN and SVGIG (reference sequence). The CDR3 bases are TGTGCCTGGAGTGTGGGGACGAACACTGAAGCTTTCTTT. Its translation: CAWSVGTNTEAFF.

This clone was recorded once. The J gene is TRBJ2-5, the V gene TRBV6-5; D unclear. CDR1 and CDR2 (germline): MNHEY, SVGAGI. This CDR3 is 14 amino acids long. The V end lost 6 bases, the J end lost 4 bases, and 15 bases lay between the germline ends. The CDR3: CASSSTGGPETQYF. Written as DNA, the CDR3 is TGTGCCAGCAGCTCCACGGGTGGGCCAGAGACCCAGTACTTC.

The V and J genes are TRBV11-3 and TRBJ2-2; D is perhaps TRBD2 (6 bases). This CDR3 comprises 13 residues. Per the germline V gene, CDR1 is SGHNT and CDR2 is YENEEA. The ends were cut back, 5 bases at V and 3 bases at J, with 7 bases in the middle. The CDR3 DNA sequence: TGTGCCAGCAGCGGAGGGTACACCGGGGAGCTGTTTTTT. It yields the protein CASSGGYTGELFF.

This chain joins TRBV4-3 and TRBJ1-4, with D unresolved. This CDR3 is 15 amino acids long. V was shortened by 4 bases and J by 9 bases, with 18 bases between the two germline ends. The germline V gene has CDR1 LGHNA and CDR2 YSLEER. The CDR3 sequence: CASSPSRAAKKKLFF. CDR3 nucleotides: TGCGCCAGCAGCCCATCCAGAGCGGCCAAGAAAAAACTGTTTTTT.

The genes are TRBV10-1 and TRBJ2-1; 7 bases align to TRBD2. The CDR3 runs to 15 residues. Looked up from germline, CDR1 is WNHNN and CDR2 is SYGVQD (reference sequence). V lost 3 bases and J lost 7; bases outside the gene matches: 9. The CDR3 DNA is TGCGCCAGCAGTGACGGGGGGAGGTCGGAGAATGAGCAGTTCTTC. Translating gives CASSDGGRSENEQFF.